Below, 11 T cell receptor beta chains from the same sample are listed, as sequenced in a study of graft-versus-host responses after intestinal transplantation (dated by TCRdb to the early 2020s). The method behind the library was the immunoSEQ multiplex PCR assay. TCRdb provides this immuneACCESS table in a form limited to in-frame rearrangements. Some clones are lacking; in checked studies, under half of them reflect an unresolved V gene, and why the rest are absent is not known. This sample gives fewer than 95,000 clones in total; 85% to 95% of them show up just once. The ten largest clones take up more than 0.35% of the sample. The time point label on this specimen signifies: cells obtained before transplantation from donor or recipient. For these TCRs, the target antigens are not known. The starting material was unstimulated CD8+ T cells sorted from spleen or lymph node cells, obtained before transplant. The receptor set was obtained from a human donor who was the organ donor for an intestinal transplant.

The chain joins TRBV30 to TRBJ1-2; D is unresolved. CDR3 length: 15 residues. Germline V CDR1 and CDR2: GTSNPN, SVGIG (reference sequence). V dropped 3 bases and J dropped 4 bases, with 18 bases sitting between them. CDR3 protein: CAWSRSLPQPYGYTF. CDR3 nucleotides: TGTGCCTGGAGCCGTAGCCTACCCCAACCCTATGGCTACACCTTC. The full variable domain, its missing parts supplied by reference TRBV30 and TRBJ1-2, is SQTIHQWPATLVQPVGSPLSLECTVEGTSNPNLYWYRQAAGRGLQLLFYSVGIGQISSEVPQNLSASRPQDRQFILSSKKLLLSDSGFYLCAWSRSLPQPYGYTFGSGTRLTVV.

The rearrangement links TRBV27 to TRBJ2-1; unclear D gene. The CDR3 covers 14 residues. Trimming pared 4 bases from V and 4 bases from J, leaving 11 bases between. Germline CDR1 and CDR2: MNHEY and SMNVEV (reference sequence). CDR3 in DNA: TGTGCCAGCAGTTCAATAGTCTCTTACAATGAGCAGTTCTTC. Protein: CASSSIVSYNEQFF.

The rearrangement joins TRBV6-5 to TRBJ1-2; the match to TRBD1 covers 7 bases. The CDR3 sequence is 15 residues long. Germline assignment: CDR1 MNHEY and CDR2 SVGAGI. With V trimmed by 6 bases and J by 4 bases, 11 bases remained unmatched. The chain's CDR3 is CASRLLPGQLYGYTF. The CDR3 DNA is TGTGCCAGCAGGCTCCTCCCGGGACAGCTCTATGGCTACACCTTC.

The chain couples TRBV11-3 to TRBJ1-1; D possibly corresponds to TRBD1 (6 bases). Germline V gives CDR1 SGHNT, CDR2 YENEEA. Between the trimmed V and J ends, which lost 1 base and 4 bases, there was a span of 13 bases. This CDR3 contains 15 residues. The CDR3 region has the DNA TGTGCCAGCAGCTTAGGGAACAGGGATCCCACTGAAGCTTTCTTT. Translating it yields CASSLGNRDPTEAFF.

The chain carries TRBV27 and TRBJ2-7, with D possibly matching TRBD2 (5 bases). The CDR3 is made up of 16 amino acids. Germline CDR1 reads MNHEY; CDR2 reads SMNVEV (reference sequence). V shed 3 bases and J shed 2 bases, with 17 bases lying between them. The CDR3 DNA reads TGTGCCAGCAGTTTTCTGGCTAGCCGATCCCCCTACGAGCAGTACTTC. This encodes CASSFLASRSPYEQYF.

In DNA, the CDR3 is TGTGCCACAAACCAAGGGGATAGCAATCAGCCCCAGCATTTT. This gives the protein CATNQGDSNQPQHF. This chain joins TRBV10-3 and TRBJ1-5; the D gene is possibly TRBD1 (5 bases). The germline V gene encodes CDR1 ENHRY and CDR2 SYGVKD. The V end was cut by 10 bases, the J end by 0 bases, with 13 bases between. This CDR3 is built from 14 residues.

The rearrangement uses TRBV19 and TRBJ2-1, with TRBD2 matching over 8 bases. V shed 4 bases and J 8 bases; nucleotides not matched to a gene: 13. From germline, CDR1 is LNHDA and CDR2 SQIVND (reference sequence). CDR3 length equals 16 residues. CDR3 nucleotides: TGTGCCAGTAGTACTACCTCGGGGGGGCCATATCATGAGCAGTTCTTC. Its protein product is CASSTTSGGPYHEQFF.

The rearrangement links TRBV27 to TRBJ1-1; TRBD1 is a possible D gene (6 bases). In germline, CDR1 is MNHEY, CDR2 SMNVEV (reference sequence). The CDR3 extends over 18 amino acids. Trimming cost V 1 base and J 6 bases, with 24 bases left between them. The CDR3 DNA reads as TGTGCCAGCAGTTTATACCCCCCTGGGGCGGGGGGCGAGGCTGAAGCTTTCTTT. This translates into CASSLYPPGAGGEAEAFF.

The chain uses TRBV27 and TRBJ1-5; perhaps TRBD1 as D (6 bases). Between the trimmed V and J ends, which lost 10 bases and 0 bases, there was a span of 13 bases. The CDR3 is 14 amino acids. Per germline, CDR1 MNHEY and CDR2 SMNVEV (reference sequence). In nucleotides, the CDR3 is TGTGCCATCAAGGACAGTTATAGCAATCAGCCCCAGCATTTT. Translation gives CAIKDSYSNQPQHF.

The genes are TRBV19 and TRBJ1-6, with 10 bases that match TRBD1. The J segment lost 8 bases and the V segment lost 3 bases, leaving 4 bases of the junction unmatched. Germline CDR1 and CDR2: LNHDA and SQIVND (reference sequence). This CDR3 region has 15 residues. Here the CDR3 reads CASSISGTGDSPLHF. In nucleotides, the CDR3 is TGTGCCAGTAGTATCTCTGGGACAGGGGATTCACCCCTCCACTTT. Full variable domain (rest looked up from reference TRBV19 and TRBJ1-6): DGGITQSPKYLFRKEGQNVTLSCEQNLNHDAMYWYRQDPGQGLRLIYYSQIVNDFQKGDIAEGYSVSREKKESFPLTVTSAQKNPTAFYLCASSISGTGDSPLHFGNGTRLTVT.

The chain recombines TRBV25-1 with TRBJ1-1, with D unresolved. Germline loops: CDR1 MGHDK, CDR2 SYGVNS. The CDR3 sequence is 12 residues long. V was cut by 0 bases and J by 10 bases, with 9 bases left in between. The CDR3 region has the DNA TGTGCCAGCAGTGAATATTGGCGGGGAGCTTTCTTT. Translating it yields CASSEYWRGAFF.